These 11 T cell receptor beta chains share one sample of origin, sequenced in a study of post-analysis software for immune sequencing data. The study's findings and limits: There were a few TRBV segments more frequent in patients than controls, and TRBV5-6, TRBV5-1 and TRBV20-1 were among them.

These receptors lack a known antigen. Tagging with unique molecular identifiers was a feature of the TCR beta cDNA libraries. TCRdb ran MiXCR on the PCR reads and lists one entry per CDR3 protein. The top ten hold around 0.56% of the sample, which has fewer than 850,000 distinct CDR3 sequences, 25% to 30% seen once. Specimen: blood. All receptors derive from a girl aged 5 to 17 with multiple sclerosis.

In its sample, this clonotype was seen many times. The gene calls are TRBV6-5 and TRBJ2-1; D is unclear. V shed 6 bases and J shed 3 bases, with 6 bases lying between them. Germline V gene lookup returns CDR1 MNHEY and CDR2 SVGAGI. The CDR3 covers 12 residues. CDR3 DNA sequence: TGTGCCAGCAGCTCTGGCTACAATGAGCAGTTCTTC. The encoded protein is CASSSGYNEQFF.

This clonotype was detected only a few times. This chain connects TRBV6-6 to TRBJ1-5; TRBD1 matches at 7 bases. The CDR3 has 14 residues. The germline V gene has CDR1 MNHNY and CDR2 SVGAGI (reference sequence). The J segment lost 3 bases and the V segment lost 4 bases, leaving 3 bases of the junction unmatched. CDR3 DNA: TGTGCCAGCAGTTCAGGGACAGTCAATCAGCCCCAGCATTTT. It is translated as CASSSGTVNQPQHF.

The rearrangement uses TRBV7-2 and TRBJ2-1, with 8 nucleotides matching TRBD2. Germline CDR1 and CDR2: SGHTA and FQGNSA. V lost 10 bases to trimming and J lost 0 bases; unmatched junction nucleotides: 5. The CDR3 has 14 amino acids. This CDR3 reads CATHGGASYNEQFF. The CDR3 nucleotides read TGTGCCACTCACGGGGGGGCCTCCTACAATGAGCAGTTCTTC.

This clonotype showed up just a few times. The rearrangement uses TRBV7-2 and TRBJ2-5, with 10 bases fitting TRBD1. V shed 2 bases and J 6 bases; nucleotides not matched to a gene: 15. Germline loops: CDR1 SGHTA, CDR2 FQGNSA. The CDR3 is made up of 18 amino acids. CDR3 residues: CASSLPGQGFSEAKTQYF. The CDR3 DNA sequence: TGTGCCAGCAGCTTACCGGGACAGGGGTTTTCGGAGGCAAAGACCCAGTACTTC.

This clonotype has just a few counts. The chain combines TRBV20-1 with TRBJ2-3; 9 bases are shared with TRBD2. V was clipped by 3 bases and J by 3 bases; unmatched bases: 4. Germline CDR1 is DFQATT and CDR2 is SNEGSKA (reference sequence). The CDR3 has 14 residues. As DNA, the CDR3 is TGCAGTGCTAGTTCGCTAGCGGGAACAGATACGCAGTATTTT. Residues: CSASSLAGTDTQYF.

This sequence joins TRBV28 and TRBJ2-7, with D possibly TRBD1 on 7 matching bases. The CDR3 is 13 residues long. V was trimmed by 10 bases and J by 6 bases, leaving 19 bases between them. Looked up from germline, CDR1 is MDHEN and CDR2 is SYDVKM. This chain's CDR3 is CATGGQTPFEQYF. The CDR3 coding sequence is TGTGCCACCGGGGGACAGACACCCTTCGAGCAGTACTTC.

The V gene is TRBV28, the J gene TRBJ2-1, with 10 positions matching TRBD2. CDR1 MDHEN and CDR2 SYDVKM come from the germline V gene. The CDR3 totals 17 residues. V was clipped by 7 bases and J by 15 bases; unmatched bases: 24. The CDR3 spells CASTNLKRGGQLVKRFF. The CDR3 DNA follows: TGTGCCAGCACAAATTTAAAGCGGGGGGGGCAACTCGTGAAACGGTTCTTC.

The V and J genes are TRBV5-1 and TRBJ2-3; 9 positions agree with TRBD2. From germline, CDR1 is SGHRS and CDR2 YFSETQ. The junction had 8 bases not matched to a gene; V was cut back by 2 bases and J by 4 bases. The CDR3 totals 16 residues. For the CDR3, the DNA is TGCGCCAGCAGCTTAAGACTAGCGGAGGTGTCAGATACGCAGTATTTT. This encodes CASSLRLAEVSDTQYF.

V is TRBV29-1 and J is TRBJ2-1; 14 nucleotides line up with TRBD2. The CDR3 totals 16 residues. V gave up 6 bases and J gave up 7 bases; unmatched junction bases: 11. Germline V gives CDR1 SQVTM, CDR2 ANQGSEA. The CDR3 DNA follows: TGCAGCGTGGACGGACTAGCGGGGGGTTTGGGGAATGAGCAGTTCTTC. It encodes CSVDGLAGGLGNEQFF.

This clonotype was seen only a few times. The V call is TRBV10-3, the J call TRBJ1-6; perhaps TRBD1 as D (5 bases). This CDR3 comprises 13 residues. Germline V CDR1 and CDR2: ENHRY, SYGVKD. Trimming stripped 5 bases from V and 7 bases from J, with 9 bases between. CDR3 amino acids: CAISQGTNSPLHF. The CDR3 coding sequence is TGTGCCATCAGTCAGGGAACGAATTCACCCCTCCACTTT.

The V and J genes are TRBV20-1 and TRBJ1-4; 10 nucleotides align to TRBD1. V dropped 6 bases and J dropped 6; count of bases not matched to a gene: 7. This CDR3 comprises 14 residues. Germline CDR1 and CDR2: DFQATT and SNEGSKA (reference sequence). The CDR3 here is CSAASGTGDEKLFF. Here the CDR3 DNA reads TGCAGTGCCGCCTCCGGGACAGGGGATGAAAAACTGTTTTTT.